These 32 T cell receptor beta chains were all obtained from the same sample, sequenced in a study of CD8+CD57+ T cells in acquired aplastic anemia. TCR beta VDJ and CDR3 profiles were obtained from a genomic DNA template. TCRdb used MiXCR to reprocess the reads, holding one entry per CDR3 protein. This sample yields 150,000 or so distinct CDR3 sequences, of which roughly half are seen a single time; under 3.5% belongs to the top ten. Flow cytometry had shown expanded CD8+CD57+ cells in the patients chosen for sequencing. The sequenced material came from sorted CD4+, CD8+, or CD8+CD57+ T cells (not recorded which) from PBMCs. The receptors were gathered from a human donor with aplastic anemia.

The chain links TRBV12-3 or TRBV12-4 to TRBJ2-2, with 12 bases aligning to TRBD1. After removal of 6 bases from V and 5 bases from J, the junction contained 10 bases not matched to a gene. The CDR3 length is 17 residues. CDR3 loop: CASSPGGTGGRTGELFF. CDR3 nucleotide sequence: TGTGCCAGCAGCCCAGGTGGGACAGGGGGCAGGACCGGGGAGCTGTTTTTT.

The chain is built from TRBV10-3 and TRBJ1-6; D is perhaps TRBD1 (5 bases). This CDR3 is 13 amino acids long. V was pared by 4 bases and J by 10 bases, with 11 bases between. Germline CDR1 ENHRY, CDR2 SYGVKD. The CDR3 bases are TGTGCCATCAGTGCGGGGGTACAATCACCCCTCCACTTT. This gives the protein CAISAGVQSPLHF.

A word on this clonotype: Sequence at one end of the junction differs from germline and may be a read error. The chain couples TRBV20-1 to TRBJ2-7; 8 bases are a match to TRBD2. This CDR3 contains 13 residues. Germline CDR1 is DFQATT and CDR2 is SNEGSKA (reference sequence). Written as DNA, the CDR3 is TGCAGTGCCATAGGGCGGGGGGTCTACGAGCGGTACTTC. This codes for CSAIGRGVYERYF.

For the CDR3, the DNA is TGTACCAGCAGTGACTCAGGAACCTACGAGCAGTACGTC. This sequence encodes CTSSDSGTYEQYV. V usage is TRBV2 and J usage is TRBJ2-7; no clear D gene. Germline V gene data show CDR1 as SNHLY and CDR2 as FYNNEI. The CDR3 covers 13 residues.

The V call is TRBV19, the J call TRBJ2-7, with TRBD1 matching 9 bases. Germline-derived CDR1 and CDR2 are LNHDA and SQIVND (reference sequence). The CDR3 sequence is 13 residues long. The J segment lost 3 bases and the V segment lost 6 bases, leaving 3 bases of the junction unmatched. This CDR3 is CASRWGQGYEQYF. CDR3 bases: TGTGCCAGTAGATGGGGACAGGGCTACGAGCAGTACTTC. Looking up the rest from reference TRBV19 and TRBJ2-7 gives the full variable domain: DGGITQSPKYLFRKEGQNVTLSCEQNLNHDAMYWYRQDPGQGLRLIYYSQIVNDFQKGDIAEGYSVSREKKESFPLTVTSAQKNPTAFYLCASRWGQGYEQYFGPGTRLTVT.

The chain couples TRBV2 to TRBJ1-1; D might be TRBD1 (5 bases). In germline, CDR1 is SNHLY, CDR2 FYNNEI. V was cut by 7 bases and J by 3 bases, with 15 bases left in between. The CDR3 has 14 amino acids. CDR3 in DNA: TGTGCCAGCACCGTCGGGGACCGCTACACTGAAGCTTTCTTT. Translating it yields CASTVGDRYTEAFF.

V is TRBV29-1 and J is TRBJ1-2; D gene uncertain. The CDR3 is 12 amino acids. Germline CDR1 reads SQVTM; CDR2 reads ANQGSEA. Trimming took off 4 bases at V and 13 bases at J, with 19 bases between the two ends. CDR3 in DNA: TGCAGCGTTGGGGCCGTCGGAGGGAGTTCCACCTTC. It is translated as CSVGAVGGSSTF.

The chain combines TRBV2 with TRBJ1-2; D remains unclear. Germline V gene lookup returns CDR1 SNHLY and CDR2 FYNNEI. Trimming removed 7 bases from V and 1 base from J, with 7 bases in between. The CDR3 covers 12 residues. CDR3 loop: CASMRVNYGYTF. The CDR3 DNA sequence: TGTGCCAGCATGAGGGTTAACTATGGCTACACCTTC.

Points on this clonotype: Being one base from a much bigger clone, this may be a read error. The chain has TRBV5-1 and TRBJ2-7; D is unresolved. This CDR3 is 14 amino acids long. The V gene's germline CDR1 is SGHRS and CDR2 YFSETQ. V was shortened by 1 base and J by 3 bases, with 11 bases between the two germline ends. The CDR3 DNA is TGCGCCAGCAGCTTGTCAACAGACTGCTACGAGCAGTACTTC. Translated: CASSLSTDCYEQYF.

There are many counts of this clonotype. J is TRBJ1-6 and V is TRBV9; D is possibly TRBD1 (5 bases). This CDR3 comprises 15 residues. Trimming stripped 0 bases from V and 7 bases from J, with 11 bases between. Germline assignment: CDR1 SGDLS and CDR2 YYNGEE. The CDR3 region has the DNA TGTGCCAGCAGCGTAGAGGGACGGACCAATTCACCCCTCCACTTT. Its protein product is CASSVEGRTNSPLHF.

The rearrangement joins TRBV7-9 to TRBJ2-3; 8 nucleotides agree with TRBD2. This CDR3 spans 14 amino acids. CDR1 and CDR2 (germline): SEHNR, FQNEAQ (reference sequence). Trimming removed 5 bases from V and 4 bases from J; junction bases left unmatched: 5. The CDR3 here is CASSQREYSDTQYF. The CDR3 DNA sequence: TGTGCCAGCAGCCAGCGGGAGTACTCAGATACGCAGTATTTT. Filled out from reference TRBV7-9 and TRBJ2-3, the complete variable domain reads DTGVSQNPRHKITKRGQNVTFRCDPISEHNRLYWYRQTLGQGPEFLTYFQNEAQLEKSRLLSDRFSAERPKGSFSTLEIQRTEQGDSAMYLCASSQREYSDTQYFGPGTRLTVL.

CDR3 region: CASSPAPGGQGSSYEQYF. As DNA, the CDR3 is TGCGCCAGCAGCCCAGCACCTGGCGGGCAGGGAAGCTCCTACGAGCAGTACTTC. This rearrangement joins TRBV5-1 to TRBJ2-7; D tentatively reads TRBD1 or TRBD2 (5 bases each). The CDR3 is made up of 18 amino acids. Trimming shortened V by 4 bases and J by 0 bases, and 23 bases separated the two germline ends. CDR1 and CDR2 (germline): SGHRS, YFSETQ.

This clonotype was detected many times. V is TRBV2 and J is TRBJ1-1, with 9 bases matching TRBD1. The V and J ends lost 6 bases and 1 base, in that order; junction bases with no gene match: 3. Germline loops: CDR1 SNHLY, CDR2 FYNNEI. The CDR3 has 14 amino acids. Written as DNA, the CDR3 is TGTGCCAGCAGGACGGGACAGGGGAACACTGAAGCTTTCTTT. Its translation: CASRTGQGNTEAFF.

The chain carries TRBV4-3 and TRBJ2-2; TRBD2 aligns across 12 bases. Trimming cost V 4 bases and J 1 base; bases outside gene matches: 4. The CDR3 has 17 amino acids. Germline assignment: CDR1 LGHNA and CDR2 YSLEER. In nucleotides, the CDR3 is TGCGCCAGCAGCCGGACTAGCGGGGTTAGGAACACCGGGGAGCTGTTTTTT. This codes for CASSRTSGVRNTGELFF.

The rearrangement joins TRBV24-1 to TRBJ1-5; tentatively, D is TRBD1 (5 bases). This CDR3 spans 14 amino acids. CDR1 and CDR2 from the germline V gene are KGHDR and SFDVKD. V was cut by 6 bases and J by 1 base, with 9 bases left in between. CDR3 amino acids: CATSSAGSNQPQHF. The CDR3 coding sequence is TGTGCCACCAGTAGCGCAGGGAGCAATCAGCCCCAGCATTTT.

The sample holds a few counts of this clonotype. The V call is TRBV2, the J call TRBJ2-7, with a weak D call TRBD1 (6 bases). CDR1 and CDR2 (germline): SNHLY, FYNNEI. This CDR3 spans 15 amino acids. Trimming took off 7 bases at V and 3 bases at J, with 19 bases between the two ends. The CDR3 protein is CASILRTAMGYEQYF. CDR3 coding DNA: TGTGCCAGCATCCTCCGGACAGCGATGGGCTACGAGCAGTACTTC.

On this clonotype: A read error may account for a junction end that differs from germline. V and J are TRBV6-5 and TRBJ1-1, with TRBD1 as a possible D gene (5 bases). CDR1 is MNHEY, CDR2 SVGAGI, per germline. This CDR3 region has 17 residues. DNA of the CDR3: TGTGCCAGCAGTTCCCGTCAACGACGGGGGGTGAACGCTGAAGCTTTCTTT. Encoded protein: CASSSRQRRGVNAEAFF.

CDR3 sequence reads: CAISEGLANYGYTF. The CDR3 bases are TGTGCCATCAGTGAAGGATTAGCTAACTATGGCTACACCTTC. The gene calls are TRBV10-3 and TRBJ1-2, with no clear D. Trimming removed 3 bases at V and 0 bases at J, with 8 bases between. This CDR3 has 14 residues. Germline assignment: CDR1 ENHRY and CDR2 SYGVKD.

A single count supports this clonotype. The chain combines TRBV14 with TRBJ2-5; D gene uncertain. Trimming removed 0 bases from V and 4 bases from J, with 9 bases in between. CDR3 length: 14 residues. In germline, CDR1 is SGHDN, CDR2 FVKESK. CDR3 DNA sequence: TGTGCCAGCAGCCAAGAGGGCTATTCAGAGACCCAGTACTTC. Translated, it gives CASSQEGYSETQYF.

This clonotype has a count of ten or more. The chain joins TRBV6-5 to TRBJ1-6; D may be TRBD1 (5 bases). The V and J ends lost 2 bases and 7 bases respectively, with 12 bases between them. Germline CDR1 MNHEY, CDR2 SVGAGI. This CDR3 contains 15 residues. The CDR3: CASSYGGTSNSPLHF. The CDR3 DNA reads TGTGCCAGCAGTTACGGCGGGACTAGCAATTCACCCCTCCACTTT.

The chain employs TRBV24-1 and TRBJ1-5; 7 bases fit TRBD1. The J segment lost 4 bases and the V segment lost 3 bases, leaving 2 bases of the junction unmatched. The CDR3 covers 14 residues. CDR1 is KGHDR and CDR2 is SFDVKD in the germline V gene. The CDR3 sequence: CATSDQGGNQPQHF. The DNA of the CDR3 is TGTGCCACCAGTGATCAGGGGGGGAATCAGCCCCAGCATTTT.

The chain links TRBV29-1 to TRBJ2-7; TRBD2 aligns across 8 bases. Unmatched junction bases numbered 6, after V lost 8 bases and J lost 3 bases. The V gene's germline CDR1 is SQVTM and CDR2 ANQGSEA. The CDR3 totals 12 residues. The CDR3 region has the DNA TGCAGCACCTGGAGCGGGGGCTACGAGCAGTACTTC. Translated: CSTWSGGYEQYF.

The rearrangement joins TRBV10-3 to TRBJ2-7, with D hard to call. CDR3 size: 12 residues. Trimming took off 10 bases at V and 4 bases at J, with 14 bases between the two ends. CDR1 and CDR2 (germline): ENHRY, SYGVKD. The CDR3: CASRSSGYEQYF. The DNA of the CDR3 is TGTGCCAGCAGATCCTCGGGTTACGAGCAGTACTTC.

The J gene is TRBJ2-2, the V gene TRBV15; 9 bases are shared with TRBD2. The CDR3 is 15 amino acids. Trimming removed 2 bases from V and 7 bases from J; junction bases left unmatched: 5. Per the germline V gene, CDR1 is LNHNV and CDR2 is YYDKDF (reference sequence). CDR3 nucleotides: TGTGCCACCAGCAGATCGATTAGCGGGAGCGGGGAGCTGTTTTTT. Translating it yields CATSRSISGSGELFF.

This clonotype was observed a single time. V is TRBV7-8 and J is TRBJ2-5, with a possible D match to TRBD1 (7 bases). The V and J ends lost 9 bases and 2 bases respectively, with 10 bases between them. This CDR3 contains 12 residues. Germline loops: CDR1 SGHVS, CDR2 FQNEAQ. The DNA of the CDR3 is TGTGCCAGTGCGGGACAGCAAGAGACCCAGTACTTC. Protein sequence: CASAGQQETQYF.

The CDR3 reads CSARRVGANYGYTF. The CDR3 DNA reads TGCAGTGCTAGGAGGGTAGGGGCTAACTATGGCTACACCTTC. The gene calls are TRBV20-1 and TRBJ1-2; a possible D gene is TRBD1 (5 bases). CDR3 length equals 14 residues. V was cut by 3 bases and J by 0 bases, with 11 bases left in between. CDR1 DFQATT and CDR2 SNEGSKA come from the germline V gene (reference sequence).

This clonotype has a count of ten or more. The DNA of the CDR3 is TGTGCCAGCAGCCAAGGACAAGCAACTAACTATGGCTACACCTTC. Its protein is CASSQGQATNYGYTF. V and J are TRBV7-9 and TRBJ1-2, with a possible D match to TRBD1 (5 bases). The V end was cut by 5 bases, the J end by 0 bases, with 13 bases between. Germline values: CDR1 SEHNR, CDR2 FQNEAQ (reference sequence). This CDR3 contains 15 residues.

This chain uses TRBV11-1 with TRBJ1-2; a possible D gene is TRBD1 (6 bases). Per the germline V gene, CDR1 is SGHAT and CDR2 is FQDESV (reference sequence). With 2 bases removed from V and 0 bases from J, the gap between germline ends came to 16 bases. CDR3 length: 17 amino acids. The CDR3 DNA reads TGTGCCAGCAGCTTATCCCCTCGGGGGCCAGCTAACTATGGCTACACCTTC. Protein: CASSLSPRGPANYGYTF.

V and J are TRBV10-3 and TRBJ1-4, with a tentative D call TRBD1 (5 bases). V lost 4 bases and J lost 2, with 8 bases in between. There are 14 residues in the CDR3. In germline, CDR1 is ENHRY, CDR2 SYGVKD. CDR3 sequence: CAISGGGTNEKLFF. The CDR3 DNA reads TGTGCCATCAGTGGGGGGGGGACTAATGAAAAACTGTTTTTT.

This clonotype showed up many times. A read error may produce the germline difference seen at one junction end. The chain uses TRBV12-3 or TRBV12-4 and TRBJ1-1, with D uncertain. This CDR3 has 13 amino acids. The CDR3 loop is CASSLAGNTEAFF. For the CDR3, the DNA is TGTGCCAGCAGCTTAGCGGGGAACACTGAAGCTTTCTTT.

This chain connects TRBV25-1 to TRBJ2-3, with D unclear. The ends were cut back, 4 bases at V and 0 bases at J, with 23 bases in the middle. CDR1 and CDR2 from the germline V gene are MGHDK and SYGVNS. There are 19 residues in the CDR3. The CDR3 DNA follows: TGTGCCAGCAGTGGCAGCAGGCACTTAGGGCCTGTGAGCACAGATACGCAGTATTTT. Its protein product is CASSGSRHLGPVSTDTQYF.

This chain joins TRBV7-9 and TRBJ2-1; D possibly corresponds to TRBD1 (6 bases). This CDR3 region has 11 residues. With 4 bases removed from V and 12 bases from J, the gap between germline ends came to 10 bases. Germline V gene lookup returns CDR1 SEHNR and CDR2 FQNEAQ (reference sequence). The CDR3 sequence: CASSSTRGQFF. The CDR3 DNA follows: TGTGCCAGCAGCTCAACCAGGGGGCAGTTCTTC.